The clone carrying this TCR beta chain was seen at least ten times. The target antigen is unknown. Deletions cut 6 bases from V and 5 bases from J, with 8 bases between. The germline CDR1 and CDR2 sequences are MNHEY and SVGEGT. The CDR3 extends over 12 amino acids. These data are taken from a study of T cells in Graves' hyperthyroidism and ophthalmopathy. The TCR beta CDR3 regions underwent amplification using RNA transcripts as the source. RT-PCR in the first round (using the HTBI primer set) targeted the TCR CDR3. A single record per CDR3 protein comes from TCRdb applying MiXCR to the multiplex PCR reads. The repertoire holds 700,000 to 850,000 distinct CDR3 sequences, with approximately 40% as singletons. Patients counted as stable if ophthalmopathy did not develop within 18 months. Whole-study results and caveats: Blood also held most thyroid clonotypes expanded beyond 0.001.

The sequencing sample was made of blood. The chain has TRBV6-2 or TRBV6-3 and TRBJ1-5; D not resolved. The source is a woman aged 40 to 55 with Graves' hyperthyroidism. For the CDR3, the DNA is TGTGCCAGCAGCTACAGAGATCAGCCCCAGCATTTT. Protein product: CASSYRDQPQHF.